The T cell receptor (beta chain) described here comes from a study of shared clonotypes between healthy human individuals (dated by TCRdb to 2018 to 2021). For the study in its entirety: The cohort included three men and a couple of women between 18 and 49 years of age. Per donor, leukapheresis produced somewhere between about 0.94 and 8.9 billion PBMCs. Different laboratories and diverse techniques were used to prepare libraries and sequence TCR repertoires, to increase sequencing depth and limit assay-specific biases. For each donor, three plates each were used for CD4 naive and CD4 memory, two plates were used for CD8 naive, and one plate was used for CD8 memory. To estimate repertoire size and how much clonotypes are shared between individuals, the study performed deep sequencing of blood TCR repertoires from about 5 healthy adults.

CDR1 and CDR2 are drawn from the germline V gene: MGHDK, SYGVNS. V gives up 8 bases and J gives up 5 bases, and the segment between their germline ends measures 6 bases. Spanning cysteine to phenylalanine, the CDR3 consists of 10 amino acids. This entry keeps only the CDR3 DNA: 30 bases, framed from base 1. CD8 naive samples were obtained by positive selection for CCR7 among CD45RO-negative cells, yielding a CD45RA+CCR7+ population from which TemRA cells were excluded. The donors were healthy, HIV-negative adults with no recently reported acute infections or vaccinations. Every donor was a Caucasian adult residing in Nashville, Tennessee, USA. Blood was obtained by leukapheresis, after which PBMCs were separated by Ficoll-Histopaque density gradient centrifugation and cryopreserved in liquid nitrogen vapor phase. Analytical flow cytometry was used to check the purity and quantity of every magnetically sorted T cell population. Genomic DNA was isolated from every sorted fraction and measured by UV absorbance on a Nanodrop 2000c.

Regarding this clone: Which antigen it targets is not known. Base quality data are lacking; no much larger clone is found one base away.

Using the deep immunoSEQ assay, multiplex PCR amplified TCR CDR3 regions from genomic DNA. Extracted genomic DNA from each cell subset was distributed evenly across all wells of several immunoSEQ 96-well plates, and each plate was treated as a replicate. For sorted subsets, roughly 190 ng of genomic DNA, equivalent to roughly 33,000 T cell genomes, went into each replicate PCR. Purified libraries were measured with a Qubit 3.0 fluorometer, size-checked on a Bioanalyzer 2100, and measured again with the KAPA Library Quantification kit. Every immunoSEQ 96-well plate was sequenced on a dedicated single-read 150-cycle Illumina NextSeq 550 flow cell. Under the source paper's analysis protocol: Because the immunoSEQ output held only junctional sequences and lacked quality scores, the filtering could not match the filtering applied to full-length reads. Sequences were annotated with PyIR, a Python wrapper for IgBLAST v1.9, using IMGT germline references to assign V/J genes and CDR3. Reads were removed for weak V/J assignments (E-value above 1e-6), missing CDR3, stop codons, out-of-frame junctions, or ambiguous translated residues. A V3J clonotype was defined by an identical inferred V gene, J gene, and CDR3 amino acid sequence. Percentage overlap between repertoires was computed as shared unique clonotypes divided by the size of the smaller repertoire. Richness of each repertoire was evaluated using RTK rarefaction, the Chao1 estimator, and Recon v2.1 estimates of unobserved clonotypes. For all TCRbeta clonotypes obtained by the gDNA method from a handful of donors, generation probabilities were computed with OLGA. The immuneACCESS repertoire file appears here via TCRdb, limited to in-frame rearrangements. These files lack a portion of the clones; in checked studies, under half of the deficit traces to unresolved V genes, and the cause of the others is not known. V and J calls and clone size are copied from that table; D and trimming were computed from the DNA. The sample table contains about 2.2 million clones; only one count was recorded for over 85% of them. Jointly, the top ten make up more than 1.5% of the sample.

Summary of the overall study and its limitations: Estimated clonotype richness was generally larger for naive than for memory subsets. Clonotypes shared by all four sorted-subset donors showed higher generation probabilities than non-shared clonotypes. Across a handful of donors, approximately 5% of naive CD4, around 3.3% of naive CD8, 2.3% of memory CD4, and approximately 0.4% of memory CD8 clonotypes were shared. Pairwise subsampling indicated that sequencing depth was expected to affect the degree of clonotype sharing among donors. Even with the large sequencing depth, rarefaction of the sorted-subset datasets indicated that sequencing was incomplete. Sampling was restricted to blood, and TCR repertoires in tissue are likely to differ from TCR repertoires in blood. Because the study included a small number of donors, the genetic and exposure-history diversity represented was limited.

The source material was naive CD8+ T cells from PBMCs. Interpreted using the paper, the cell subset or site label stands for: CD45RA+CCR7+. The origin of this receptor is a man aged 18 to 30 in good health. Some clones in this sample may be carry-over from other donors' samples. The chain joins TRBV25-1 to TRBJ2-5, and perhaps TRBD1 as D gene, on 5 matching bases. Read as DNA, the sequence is TGTGCCAGCGCAGGGGAGACCCAGTACTTC. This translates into CASAGETQYF.